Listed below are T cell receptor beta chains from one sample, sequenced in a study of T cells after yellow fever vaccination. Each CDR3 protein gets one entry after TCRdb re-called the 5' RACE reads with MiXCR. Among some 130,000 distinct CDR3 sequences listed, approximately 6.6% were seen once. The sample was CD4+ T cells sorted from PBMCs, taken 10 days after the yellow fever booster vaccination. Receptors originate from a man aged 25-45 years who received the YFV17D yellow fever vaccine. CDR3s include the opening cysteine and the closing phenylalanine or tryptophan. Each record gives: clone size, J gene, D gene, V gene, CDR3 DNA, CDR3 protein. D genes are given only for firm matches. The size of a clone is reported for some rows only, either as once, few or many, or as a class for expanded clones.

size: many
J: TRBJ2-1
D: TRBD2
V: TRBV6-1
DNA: TGTGCCAGCAGCCCGGGACTACCGTACAATGAGCAGTTCTTC
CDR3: CASSPGLPYNEQFF

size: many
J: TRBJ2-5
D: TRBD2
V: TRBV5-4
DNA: TGTGCCAGCAGCTCCATGGGACTAGCGGGAGGAGAGACCCAGTACTTC
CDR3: CASSSMGLAGGETQYF

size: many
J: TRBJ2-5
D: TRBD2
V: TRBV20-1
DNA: TGCAGTGCCACCGGACTAGCGGGAGTACGGGAGACCCAGTACTTC
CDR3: CSATGLAGVRETQYF

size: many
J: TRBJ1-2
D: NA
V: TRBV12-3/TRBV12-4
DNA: TGTGCCAGCAGTTCAGGGGCCGCCTATGGCTACACCTTC
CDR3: CASSSGAAYGYTF

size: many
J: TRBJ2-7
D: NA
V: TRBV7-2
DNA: TGTGCCAGCAGCTTAGGATACAGCCTCTACGAGCAGTACTTC
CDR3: CASSLGYSLYEQYF

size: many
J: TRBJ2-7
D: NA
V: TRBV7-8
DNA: TGTGCCAGCCATCCGACCAGGGGGAGGGCCGGCGAGCAGTACTTC
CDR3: CASHPTRGRAGEQYF

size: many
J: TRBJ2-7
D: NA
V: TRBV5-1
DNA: TGCGCCAGCAGCTTTACAGATAGGACCGAGCAGTACTTC
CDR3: CASSFTDRTEQYF

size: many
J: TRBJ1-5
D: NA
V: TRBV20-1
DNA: TGCAGTGCGAGGGAGCAGGGGCATCCCAATCAGCCCCAGCATTTT
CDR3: CSAREQGHPNQPQHF

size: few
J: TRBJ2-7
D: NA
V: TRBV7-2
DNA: TGTGCCAGCAGCCCGGACCGGGAAGATTTCTACGAGCAGTACTTC
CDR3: CASSPDREDFYEQYF

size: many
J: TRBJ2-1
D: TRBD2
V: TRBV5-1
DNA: TGCGCCAGCAGCCCTAGCGGGTTTAATGAGCAGTTCTTC
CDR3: CASSPSGFNEQFF

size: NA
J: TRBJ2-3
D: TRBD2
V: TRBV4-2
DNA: TGTGCCAGCAGCCAAGGAGGACTAGACGCAGATACGCAGTATTTT
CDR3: CASSQGGLDADTQYF

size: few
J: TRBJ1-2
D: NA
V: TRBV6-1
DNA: TGTGCCAGCAGTGACGGATGGGATCAGGATGGCTACACCTTC
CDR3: CASSDGWDQDGYTF

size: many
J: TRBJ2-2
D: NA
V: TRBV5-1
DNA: TGCGCCAGTACAGCGGGCGAAAACACCGGGGAGCTGTTTTTT
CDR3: CASTAGENTGELFF

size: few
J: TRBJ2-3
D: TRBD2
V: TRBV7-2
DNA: TGTGCCAGCAGCTTAGGAGCGGGAGGGCCTAAAGATACGCAGTATTTT
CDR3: CASSLGAGGPKDTQYF

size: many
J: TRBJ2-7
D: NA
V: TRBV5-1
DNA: TGCGCCAGCAGCGACGACGGAAGCTCCTACGAGCAGTACTTC
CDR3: CASSDDGSSYEQYF

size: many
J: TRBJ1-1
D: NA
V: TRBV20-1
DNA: TGCAGTGCTAAGTCGACAGGTGGGAACACTGAAGCTTTCTTT
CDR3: CSAKSTGGNTEAFF

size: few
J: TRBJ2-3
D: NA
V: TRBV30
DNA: TGTGCCTGGAGTGGGGCTTCGAGTGATACGCAGTATTTT
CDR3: CAWSGASSDTQYF

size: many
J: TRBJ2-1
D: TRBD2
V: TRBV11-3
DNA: TGTGCCAGCAGCTTAGGCCCTAGCGGGGCATACAATGAGCAGTTCTTC
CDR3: CASSLGPSGAYNEQFF

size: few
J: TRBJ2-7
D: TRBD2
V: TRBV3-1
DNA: TGTGCCAGCAGCCTTGGGGGAGGGTTCTACGAGCAGTACTTC
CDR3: CASSLGGGFYEQYF

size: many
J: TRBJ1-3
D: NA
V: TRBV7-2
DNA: TGTGCCAGCAGCCGGGACGTCTCTGGAAACACCATATATTTT
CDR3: CASSRDVSGNTIYF

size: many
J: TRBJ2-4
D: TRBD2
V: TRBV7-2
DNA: TGTGCCAGCAGCTTAGAGCGGGGGGCTCAGTACTTC
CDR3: CASSLERGAQYF

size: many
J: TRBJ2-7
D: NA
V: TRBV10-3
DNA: TGTGCCATCAGTGAAGTCCGGACGGGACCACACGAGCAGTACTTC
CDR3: CAISEVRTGPHEQYF

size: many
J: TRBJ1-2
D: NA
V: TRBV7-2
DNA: TGTGCCAGCAGCTTAGCACAGAACTATGGCTACACCTTC
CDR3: CASSLAQNYGYTF

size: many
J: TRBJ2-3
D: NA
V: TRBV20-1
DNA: TGCAGTGCTAGAGGGAGGGCGAGAGGGGCCACAGATACGCAGTATTTT
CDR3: CSARGRARGATDTQYF

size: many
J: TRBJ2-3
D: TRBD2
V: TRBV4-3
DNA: TGCGCCAGCAGCGGGAGCGGGGGCACCACAGATACGCAGTATTTT
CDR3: CASSGSGGTTDTQYF

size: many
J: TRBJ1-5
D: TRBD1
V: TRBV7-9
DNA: TGTGCCAGCAGCCCGGGACAGGTCTTGCCCCAGCATTTT
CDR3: CASSPGQVLPQHF

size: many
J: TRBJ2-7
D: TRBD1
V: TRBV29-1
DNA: TGCAGCATCCGACAGGGGAAGACCTACGAGCAGTACTTC
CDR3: CSIRQGKTYEQYF

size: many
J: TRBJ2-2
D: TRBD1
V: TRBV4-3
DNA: TGCGCCAGCAGCCAGGGACAGGGGGGGTACACCGGGGAGCTGTTTTTT
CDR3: CASSQGQGGYTGELFF

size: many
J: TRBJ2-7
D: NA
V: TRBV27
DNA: TGTGCCAGCAGTTTATCGCCGTTTTACGAGCAGTACTTC
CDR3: CASSLSPFYEQYF

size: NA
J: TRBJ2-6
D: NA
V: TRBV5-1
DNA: TGCGCCAGCAGCCCCCCTTCGAGCTCTGGGGCCAACGTCCTGACTTTC
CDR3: CASSPPSSSGANVLTF

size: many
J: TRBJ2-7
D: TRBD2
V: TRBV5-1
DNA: TGCGCCAGCAGCTTGCGAGTCGCGGGAGGACAAGAGCAGTACTTC
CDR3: CASSLRVAGGQEQYF

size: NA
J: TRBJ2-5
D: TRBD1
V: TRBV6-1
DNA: TGTGCCAGCAGCTCCGGGACAGGTCGCCAAGAGACCCAGTACTTC
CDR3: CASSSGTGRQETQYF

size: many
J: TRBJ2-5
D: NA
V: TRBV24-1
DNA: TGTGCCACCAGTGATCCGATCGGGACGTCTGAGACCCAGTACTTC
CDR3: CATSDPIGTSETQYF

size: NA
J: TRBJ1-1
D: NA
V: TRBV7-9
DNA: TGTGCCAGCAGCTTCGAGGGGATCACTGAAGCTTTCTTT
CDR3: CASSFEGITEAFF

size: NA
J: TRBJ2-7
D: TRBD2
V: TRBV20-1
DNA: TGCAGTGCTAGGCTAGCGGGAAGGAACGAGCAGTACTTC
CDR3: CSARLAGRNEQYF

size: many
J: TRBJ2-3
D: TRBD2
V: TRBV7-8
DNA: TGTGCCAGCAGCTTCACCTCTAGCGGGAGGTTGTCAGATACGCAGTATTTT
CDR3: CASSFTSSGRLSDTQYF

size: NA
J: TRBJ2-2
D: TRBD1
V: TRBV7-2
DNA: TGTGCCAGCAGCTGGCCCGGACAGGCGGCGAACACCGGGGAGCTGTTTTTT
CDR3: CASSWPGQAANTGELFF

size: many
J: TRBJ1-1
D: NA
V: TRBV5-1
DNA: TGCGCCAGCAGCGATCCGGCGACGGTGAACACTGAAGCTTTCTTT
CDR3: CASSDPATVNTEAFF

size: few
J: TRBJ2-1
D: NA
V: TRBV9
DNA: TGTGCCAGCAGCGCAACATCAACCCTCGGGCAGTTCTTC
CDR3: CASSATSTLGQFF

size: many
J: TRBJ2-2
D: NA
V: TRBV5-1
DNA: TGCGCCACATCCGGAGAAGGCAGCACCGGGGAGCTGTTTTTT
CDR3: CATSGEGSTGELFF

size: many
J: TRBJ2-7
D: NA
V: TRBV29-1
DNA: TGCAGCGTAGTCACTAGATATACGGCGCAGTACTTC
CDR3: CSVVTRYTAQYF

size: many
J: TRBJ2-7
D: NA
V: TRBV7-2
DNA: TGTGCCAGCAGCTTAGACGGGAGCTACGAGCAGTACTTC
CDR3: CASSLDGSYEQYF

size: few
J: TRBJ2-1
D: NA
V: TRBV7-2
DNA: TGTGCCAGCACCAAAAGGCCGGTCAGCTCCTACAATGAGCAGTTCTTC
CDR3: CASTKRPVSSYNEQFF

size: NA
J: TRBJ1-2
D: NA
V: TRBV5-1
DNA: TGCGCCAGCAGCCTTGCACAGGGTGGTGGCTACACCTTC
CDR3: CASSLAQGGGYTF

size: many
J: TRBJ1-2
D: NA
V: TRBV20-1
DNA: TGCAGTAAAGTTGGTCCTCTTCAGGATGGCTACACCTTC
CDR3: CSKVGPLQDGYTF

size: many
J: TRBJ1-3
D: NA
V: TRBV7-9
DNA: TGTGCCAGCAGCTCGGGGTCAGGAAACACCATATATTTT
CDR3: CASSSGSGNTIYF

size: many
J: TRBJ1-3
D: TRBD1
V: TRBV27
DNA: TGTGCCAGCAGCCCGGACAGGGCTGGAAACACCATATATTTT
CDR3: CASSPDRAGNTIYF

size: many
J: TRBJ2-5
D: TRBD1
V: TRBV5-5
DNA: TGTGCCAGCAGCTTTACAGGGGAAGAGACCCAGTACTTC
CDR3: CASSFTGEETQYF

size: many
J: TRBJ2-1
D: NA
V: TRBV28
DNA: TGTGCCAGCAGTTCCCCGGTAGTGCAGTTCTTC
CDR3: CASSSPVVQFF

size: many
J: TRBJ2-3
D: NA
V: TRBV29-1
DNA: TGCAGCGTTGAAGTTGAGAGATATACGCAGTATTTT
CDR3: CSVEVERYTQYF

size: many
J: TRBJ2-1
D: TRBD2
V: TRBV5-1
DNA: TGCGCCAGCAGCTCCCGAACTAGCGGGAGGGCCTACAATGAGCAGTTCTTC
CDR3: CASSSRTSGRAYNEQFF

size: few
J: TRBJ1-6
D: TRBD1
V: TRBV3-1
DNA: TGTGCCAGCAGGGGACAGGGCCTATATTCACCCCTCCACTTT
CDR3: CASRGQGLYSPLHF

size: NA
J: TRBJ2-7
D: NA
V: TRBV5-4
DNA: TGTGCCAGCAGCTTACAGGGTCCCTACGAGCAGTACTTC
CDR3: CASSLQGPYEQYF

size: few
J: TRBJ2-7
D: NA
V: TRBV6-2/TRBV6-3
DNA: TGTGCCAGCAGTTACTCGAGAATACGCACTATCGATTACGAGCAGTACTTC
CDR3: CASSYSRIRTIDYEQYF

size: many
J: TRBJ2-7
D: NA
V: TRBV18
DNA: TGTGCCAGCTCACCGTCCGGAGCCGAGCAGTACTTC
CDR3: CASSPSGAEQYF

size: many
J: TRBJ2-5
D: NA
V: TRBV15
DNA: TGTGCCACCAGCAGAAATCAGGGGCCCCGAGAGACCCAGTACTTC
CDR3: CATSRNQGPRETQYF

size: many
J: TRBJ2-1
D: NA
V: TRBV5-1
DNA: TGCGCCAGCAGCTTGGAGGTTCGCCACAATGAGCAGTTCTTC
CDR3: CASSLEVRHNEQFF

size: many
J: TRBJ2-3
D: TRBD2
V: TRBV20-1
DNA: TGCAGTGCTAGGACTAGCGGGTGGAGGGTTTCTAGCACAGATACGCAGTATTTT
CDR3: CSARTSGWRVSSTDTQYF

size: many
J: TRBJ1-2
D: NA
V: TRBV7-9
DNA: TGTGCCAGCAGCGAAAAGGGACAACCCGGCTACACCTTC
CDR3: CASSEKGQPGYTF

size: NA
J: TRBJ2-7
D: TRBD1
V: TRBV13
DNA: TGTGCCAGCAGCCAAGGGGACAGGCTACGAGAGCAGTACTTC
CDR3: CASSQGDRLREQYF